The sequence of this T cell receptor (beta chain) was determined in a study of T-cell reconstitution after alpha-beta-depleted transplantation in children. TCRbeta library construction was performed incorporating unique molecular identifiers. TCRdb processed the PCR reads anew with MiXCR; each CDR3 protein has one entry. The sample holds some 300,000 distinct CDR3 sequences, around a tenth seen once. This TCR derives from a human donor who donated a stem cell graft to a child with acute lymphoblastic leukemia. The sequencing used PBMCs from the stem cell graft donor, collected from the stem cell graft.

The CDR3 is CASSPPGEKIAKNIQYF. CDR3 bases: TGCGCCAGCAGCCCCCCAGGAGAGAAAATAGCCAAAAACATTCAGTACTTC. The rearrangement uses TRBV4-1 and TRBJ2-4; D gene ambiguous. V shed 4 bases and J shed 0 bases, with 16 bases lying between them. Germline CDR1 reads MGHRA; CDR2 reads YSYEKL. This CDR3 has 17 amino acids.